These T cell receptor beta chains were read from a single sample in a study of response to subunit inactivated influenza vaccine. Each CDR3 protein gets one entry after TCRdb re-called the RT-PCR reads with MiXCR. The table records hundreds of thousands of distinct CDR3 sequences, approximately 14% of them present only once. The sequences come from PBMCs from blood, collected 14 days before vaccination. These receptors all stem from a man aged 45-65 years who received an inactivated influenza vaccine. CDR3s include the opening cysteine and the closing phenylalanine or tryptophan. A D gene is named only where the DNA matches it firmly. Some rows have no size entry. The others give once, few or many, or a class for an expanded clone.

j_call clone_size v_call d_call cdr3_nt cdr3_aa
TRBJ1-6 few TRBV20-1 NA TGCAGTGCTGCCTTTCAGGGTAGAAATAATTCACCCCTCCACTTT CSAAFQGRNNSPLHF
TRBJ2-1 few TRBV7-8 TRBD2 TGTGCCAGCAGCTTAAGACTAGCGGGAGGGTTTCCCAATGAGCAGTTCTTC CASSLRLAGGFPNEQFF
TRBJ2-2 few TRBV12-3/TRBV12-4 NA TGTGCCAGCAGGCGGGCAATCGGGGAGCTGTTTTTT CASRRAIGELFF
TRBJ2-7 few TRBV7-8 TRBD2 TGTGCCAGCAGCATCGGGACTAGCGGGAACTACGAGCAGTACTTC CASSIGTSGNYEQYF
TRBJ2-3 many TRBV4-1 NA TGCGCCAGCAGCCAATTTGGGGTCGGCACAGATACGCAGTATTTT CASSQFGVGTDTQYF
TRBJ2-3 few TRBV5-1 TRBD2 TGCGCCAGCAGGTTAGAAATTAGCGGGGGCCGCACAGATACGCAGTATTTT CASRLEISGGRTDTQYF
TRBJ2-7 NA TRBV27 NA TGTGCCAGCAGTTTATGGGGGGCCCCCGTGGAGCAGTACTTC CASSLWGAPVEQYF
TRBJ2-3 NA TRBV28 NA TGTGCCAGCAGTGCGCGGCCAGATCACACAGATACGCAGTATTTT CASSARPDHTDTQYF
TRBJ2-5 few TRBV11-1 TRBD1 TGTGCCAGCAGCTCCTATAACAGGGGAGAGACCCAGTACTTC CASSSYNRGETQYF
TRBJ2-1 few TRBV20-1 TRBD2 TGCAGTGCATATGGGGCGGGAGATGAGCAGTTCTTC CSAYGAGDEQFF
TRBJ2-7 many TRBV3-1 NA TGTGCCAGCAGCCCGAACAGGATCTACGAGCAGTACTTC CASSPNRIYEQYF
TRBJ2-1 NA TRBV20-1 NA TGCAGTGCTAGAGGGCCCCGGGACGGGAGAGTCGATGAGCAGTTCTTC CSARGPRDGRVDEQFF
TRBJ1-1 NA TRBV7-9 TRBD1 TGTGCCAGCAGCGCCCGAGGGGGCCAGATGAACACTGAAGCTTTCTTT CASSARGGQMNTEAFF
TRBJ2-3 NA TRBV30 NA TGTGCCTGGAGTGTACGGGGGCGCACCAATACGCAGTATTTT CAWSVRGRTNTQYF
TRBJ2-1 few TRBV5-1 NA TGCGCCAGCAGCTTGGCCGGGGCTAGCTGGAATGAGCAGTTCTTC CASSLAGASWNEQFF
TRBJ2-3 NA TRBV4-3 TRBD2 TGCGCCAGCAGCCAAGATTCCGGACTAGCGGGCACAGATACGCAGTATTTT CASSQDSGLAGTDTQYF
TRBJ1-6 few TRBV20-1 NA TGCAGTGCTACGACCAGGAATTCACCCCTCCACTTT CSATTRNSPLHF
TRBJ2-1 few TRBV28 TRBD2 TGTGCCAGCATCCCGGTAGCGGGAGGCAGGGATGAGCAGTTCTTC CASIPVAGGRDEQFF
TRBJ1-5 NA TRBV20-1 TRBD1 TGCAGTGCTAGACGATTCGGGACAGGGGGTTTCGATCAGCCCCAGCATTTT CSARRFGTGGFDQPQHF
TRBJ2-3 NA TRBV7-2 TRBD2 TGTGCCAGCAGCGTCAGCGGGAGTTGGATAGATACGCAGTATTTT CASSVSGSWIDTQYF
TRBJ2-7 NA TRBV7-8 NA TGTGCCAGCAGCTTAGCACGCGGGACGGGGTCCTACGAGCAGTACTTC CASSLARGTGSYEQYF
TRBJ1-2 few TRBV5-4 TRBD1 TGTGCCGGAACCCGGGACAGGGCCTATGGCTACACCTTC CAGTRDRAYGYTF
TRBJ2-1 NA TRBV7-9 NA TGTGCCAGCAGCTCACCTACACAAGCTCATGAGCAGTTCTTC CASSSPTQAHEQFF
TRBJ2-7 NA TRBV15 NA TGTGCCACCAGCTCACAGGTCTACGAGCAGTACTTC CATSSQVYEQYF
TRBJ2-5 few TRBV29-1 NA TGCAGCGTTGAAAAAAGGGCGGATGAGGGACAAGAGACCCAGTACTTC CSVEKRADEGQETQYF
TRBJ2-1 NA TRBV20-1 TRBD2 TGCAGTGCTTTCACCCCGGGACTAGCTGAGCAGTTCTTC CSAFTPGLAEQFF
TRBJ1-5 NA TRBV2 NA TGTGCCAGCAGTGAAACCCCCATTGGCAATCAGCCCCAGCATTTT CASSETPIGNQPQHF
TRBJ2-1 few TRBV20-1 NA TGCAGTGCTAGACCTCAGGAGGCCGGCCTTTACAATGAGCAGTTCTTC CSARPQEAGLYNEQFF
TRBJ2-5 NA TRBV20-1 NA TGCAGTGCTAGCCGCGGAGCCGAAGAGACCCAGTACTTC CSASRGAEETQYF
TRBJ1-2 NA TRBV5-5 NA TGTGCCAGCAGCGGGAGGACAGCTGGCTATGGCTACACCTTC CASSGRTAGYGYTF
TRBJ2-4 few TRBV18 NA TGTGCCAGCGCCCCCCCGCAGGGAAGCAAAAACATTCAGTACTTC CASAPPQGSKNIQYF
TRBJ2-5 NA TRBV9 TRBD2 TGTGCCAGCAGCCCGAGACTAGCGGGGGCCCGGGAGACCCAGTACTTC CASSPRLAGARETQYF
TRBJ1-2 NA TRBV6-6 NA TGTGCCAGCAGTTACTCGGAGAATGGCTACACCTTC CASSYSENGYTF
TRBJ2-7 few TRBV20-1 NA TGCAGTGCTAGTAGTTTCGAGCGAGGACGGGGGAACAAGCAGTACTTC CSASSFERGRGNKQYF
TRBJ2-3 NA TRBV15 NA TGTGCCACCCGCGCAGGATCATACACAGATACGCAGTATTTT CATRAGSYTDTQYF
TRBJ2-7 few TRBV20-1 NA TGCAGTGCTCAGTCACGGGACTCCAGGGCGGGGGAGCAGTACTTC CSAQSRDSRAGEQYF
TRBJ2-5 many TRBV4-2 NA TGTGCCAGCAGCCAAGGGGCAGGGTCGTGGGAGACCCAGTACTTC CASSQGAGSWETQYF
TRBJ2-3 few TRBV20-1 TRBD2 TGCAGTGCTCCCAGAACTAGCGGGAGCACAGATACGCAGTATTTT CSAPRTSGSTDTQYF
TRBJ2-4 few TRBV28 NA TGTGCCAGCATTGGCGGGGTGGTAGCCAAAAACATTCAGTACTTC CASIGGVVAKNIQYF
TRBJ2-1 NA TRBV7-7 NA TGTGCCAGCAGCTTAGTAGGGGGAGTAACCTACAATGAGCAGTTCTTC CASSLVGGVTYNEQFF
TRBJ2-3 NA TRBV28 NA TGTGCCAGCCGTTTTGGGGGGCTCGCAGATACGCAGTATTTT CASRFGGLADTQYF
TRBJ2-4 few TRBV5-1 NA TGCGCCAGCAACGGAGACAAAAACATTCAGTACTTC CASNGDKNIQYF
TRBJ2-5 NA TRBV14 TRBD1 TGTGCCAGCAGCCGGCGGGACAGGGAGACCCAGTACTTC CASSRRDRETQYF
TRBJ2-1 few TRBV27 NA TGTGCCAGCAGCCCAGGGGGCGGGAGGGCCCTTGAGCAGTTCTTC CASSPGGGRALEQFF
TRBJ2-3 many TRBV5-1 NA TGCGCCAGCAGCTTACGGGGATCCCCGTTAGATACGCAGTATTTT CASSLRGSPLDTQYF
TRBJ2-5 NA TRBV2 TRBD1 TGTGCCAGCAGCAGGGGGTTGACAAACCAAGAGACCCAGTACTTC CASSRGLTNQETQYF